Following are 18 T cell receptor beta chains from one sample sequenced in a study of CXCR3-negative and CXCR3-positive naive CD8 T cells (dated by TCRdb to about 2019). The paper's findings and limits, for the study overall: TRB CDR3s from CXCR3-positive naive cells showed higher hydrophobicity (lower Kidera factor 4), lower energy, and higher strength and volume indices than CXCR3-negative naive cells.

Sequencing was performed on a NextSeq 550. The Human TCR Profiling Kit (MiLaboratory) was used to prepare UMI-labeled 5' RACE TRB cDNA libraries. TCRdb reprocessed the reads into one record per CDR3 protein sequence, lacking DNA. This sample's listing comprises about 60,000 distinct CDR3 sequences. More than 0.5% of the sample rests with the top ten. These receptors lack a known antigen. Sequences were obtained from naive CXCR3+ CD8+ T cells from blood. The cell subset or site label on this specimen signifies: CD45RO-CCR7+CD27+CD95- naive CD8+ T cells expressing CXCR3 (TNR3+). The source of these receptors is a human donor in good health. Some clones in this sample may be carry-over from other donors' samples.

This chain uses TRBV7-9 with TRBJ2-5; TCRdb lists TRBD1, though no DNA is available to test this call. Per germline, CDR1 SEHNR and CDR2 FQNEAQ (reference sequence). This CDR3 has 12 amino acids. CDR3 sequence: CASSTRGETQYF.

V is TRBV15 and J is TRBJ1-2. The germline CDR1 and CDR2 sequences are LNHNV and YYDKDF (reference sequence). The CDR3 length is 11 residues. The CDR3: CATEELDGYTF.

The V gene is TRBV29-1, the J gene TRBJ2-6; TCRdb's assignment of TRBD1 cannot be checked, as there is no DNA. Germline CDR1 is SQVTM and CDR2 is ANQGSEA. The CDR3 extends over 15 amino acids. This CDR3 reads CSAYDWVAGANVLTF.

The J gene is TRBJ2-1, the V gene TRBV7-9; TCRdb indicates TRBD2, and absent DNA this call remains unverified. This CDR3 contains 16 residues. Germline V CDR1 and CDR2: SEHNR, FQNEAQ (reference sequence). The CDR3 protein is CASSFPSGGLGDEQFF.

The chain links TRBV28 to TRBJ1-5. This CDR3 is 17 amino acids long. Germline V gene data show CDR1 as MDHEN and CDR2 as SYDVKM. CDR3 amino acids: CASSLMLDALSNQPQHF.

The gene calls are TRBV27 and TRBJ2-5; TCRdb picks TRBD1, but there is no DNA to check that call. CDR1 MNHEY and CDR2 SMNVEV come from the germline V gene (reference sequence). CDR3 length equals 16 residues. CDR3 amino acids: CASRTLDWTAQETQYF.

V gene TRBV7-9 combines with J gene TRBJ2-3; TCRdb picks TRBD2, but there is no DNA to check that call. Germline V gene sequence: CDR1 SEHNR, CDR2 FQNEAQ (reference sequence). This CDR3 is 16 amino acids long. The CDR3 is CASSPSGGLSTDTQYF.

The chain uses TRBV7-9 and TRBJ1-1. The CDR3 runs 13 residues. The germline V gene has CDR1 SEHNR and CDR2 FQNEAQ (reference sequence). CDR3 residues: CASSFAVNTEAFF.

V usage is TRBV28 and J usage is TRBJ2-1; TCRdb lists TRBD1, though no DNA is available to test this call. CDR3 length: 18 amino acids. Germline V CDR1 and CDR2: MDHEN, SYDVKM. Here the CDR3 reads CASSPAWTGARLNNEQFF. Based on the CDR3 plus reference TRBV28 and TRBJ2-1, the full variable domain is DVKVTQSSRYLVKRTGEKVFLECVQDMDHENMFWYRQDPGLGLRLIYFSYDVKMKEKGDIPEGYSVSREKKERFSLILESASTNQTSMYLCASSPAWTGARLNNEQFFGPGTRLTVL.

The chain carries TRBV6-2 or TRBV6-3 and TRBJ2-3. Germline V gene lookup returns CDR1 MNHEY and CDR2 SVGEGT. CDR3 length equals 14 residues. CDR3 in amino acids: CASSYSFLPDTQYF.

The rearrangement links TRBV12-3 or TRBV12-4 to TRBJ2-4. There are 15 residues in the CDR3. CDR3 sequence reads: CASSPPTLAKNIQYF.

The chain carries TRBV29-1 and TRBJ2-7; TCRdb returns TRBD2, unconfirmable since there is no DNA. The CDR3 extends over 14 amino acids. Germline assignment: CDR1 SQVTM and CDR2 ANQGSEA. CDR3 amino acids: CSVVGSVTSVEQYF.

The chain is built from TRBV7-9 and TRBJ2-7; the TRBD1 assignment by TCRdb is unverifiable without DNA. CDR1 is SEHNR and CDR2 is FQNEAQ in the germline V gene (reference sequence). The CDR3 spans 12 residues. The CDR3 loop reads CASSPTGQEQYF. Using reference TRBV7-9 and TRBJ2-7 for the parts outside the CDR3, the full variable domain is DTGVSQNPRHKITKRGQNVTFRCDPISEHNRLYWYRQTLGQGPEFLTYFQNEAQLEKSRLLSDRFSAERPKGSFSTLEIQRTEQGDSAMYLCASSPTGQEQYFGPGTRLTVT.

The J gene is TRBJ1-1, the V gene TRBV6-5; TCRdb's D call, TRBD1, is unchecked because there is no DNA. CDR1 MNHEY and CDR2 SVGAGI come from the germline V gene. CDR3 length: 13 residues. The CDR3 loop is CASTLSFGAEAFF.

J is TRBJ2-7 and V is TRBV27; TCRdb names TRBD1, which stays unverified in the absence of DNA. Germline CDR1 and CDR2: MNHEY and SMNVEV (reference sequence). The CDR3 is 14 amino acids. The CDR3 region is CASSLWGNTYEQYF.

The rearrangement joins TRBV19 to TRBJ1-1. Germline assignment: CDR1 LNHDA and CDR2 SQIVND (reference sequence). The CDR3 is 15 residues long. The CDR3 sequence: CASSFGPAGNTEAFF.

The V call is TRBV27, the J call TRBJ2-7. The CDR3 sequence is 15 residues long. CDR1 and CDR2 from the germline V gene are MNHEY and SMNVEV (reference sequence). This CDR3 reads CASSSNLGRHYEQYF.

This chain uses TRBV7-7 with TRBJ1-5; TCRdb's D call, TRBD1, is unchecked because there is no DNA. The CDR3 has 15 residues. Germline V gene lookup returns CDR1 SSHAT and CDR2 FNYEAQ (reference sequence). This CDR3 is CASSPRTAPVQPQHF.